This T cell receptor beta chain stems from a study of T cell responses to AZD1222 COVID-19 vaccine. Across the whole study: Both about-4-week and about-12-week second-dose recipients were combined.

Trimming took off 3 bases at V and 3 bases at J, with 7 bases between the two ends. The CDR3 extends over 13 amino acids. Germline values: CDR1 SGHTA, CDR2 FQGTGA. Concerning this clone: Its antigen is unknown.

The assay was immunoSEQ multiplex PCR, and TCRdb's table has in-frame clones only and misses some. The table has about 140,000 clones, 85% to 95% seen once. Findings of the study overall: Recipients of two AZD1222 doses showed rising Spike-specific TCR breadth and depth. There were vaccine-associated CD4 TCRs across spike, dominant at 160-218 and 743-854.

J is TRBJ2-3 and V is TRBV7-3; D might be TRBD2 (6 bases). This specimen consisted of peripheral blood, obtained on day 0 of AZD1222 vaccination. The source of this sequence is an adult in good health. CDR3 region: CASSLGGTDTQYF. The CDR3 nucleotides are TGTGCCAGCAGCTTGGGGGGTACAGATACGCAGTATTTT.